This is a list of T cell receptor beta chains from one sample in a study of OX40 agonist ivuxolimab in advanced cancers. Repertoires were generated with immunoSEQ multiplex PCR, while TCRdb's copy carries only in-frame clones and drops some. The data hold approximately 52,000 clones, with 70% to 90% observed a single time. The input for sequencing was CD4+ or CD8+ T cells sorted from blood, taken in a trial of the OX40 agonist ivuxolimab. These receptors came from an adult with an advanced solid tumor such as melanoma, head and neck, liver or kidney cancer. CDR3s include the opening cysteine and the closing phenylalanine or tryptophan. Size values are once, few and many counts, or a class for expanded clones, and some rows have none.

v_gene,abundance,CDR3aa
TRBV28,once,CASSFSRRYEQYF
TRBV2,NA,CASSPWGTAVLSGANVLTF
TRBV7-8,NA,CASSLETGSTDTQYF
TRBV9,NA,CASSPTVGHETQYF
TRBV6-5,NA,CASSSGGEELFF
TRBV5-4,NA,CASSLGGVNQPQHF
TRBV19,NA,CAGGHTGELFF
TRBV6-1,NA,CASSGDTDYGYTF
TRBV9,NA,CASSVAGEGIQYF
TRBV19,NA,CASSIWSNTEAFF
TRBV7-9,NA,CASSSHSYEQYF
TRBV11-2,once,CASSLEGAGGNSPLHF
TRBV7-9,NA,CASSLGGTSYEQYF
TRBV19,once,CASSIDEEVPNTEAFF
TRBV4-3,once,CASSQEGSLGEKLFF
TRBV5-1,NA,CASSLGLAGVRTDTQYF
TRBV15,NA,CATSSLWGGTEAFF
TRBV7-3,NA,CASSLTWASGGQDTQYF
TRBV19,NA,CASSIFGVGQPQHF
TRBV28,NA,CASSLSGGRGLNTEAFF
TRBV4-1,NA,CASSQVLGWGTHYEQYF
TRBV12-5,NA,CASGLLTGKNNQPQHF
TRBV5-4,NA,CASSYGRDTEAFF
TRBV5-6,NA,CASGGNHEQFF
TRBV2,NA,CASQGATNTGELFF
TRBV11-2,NA,CASSPRDRGNTEAFF
TRBV7-9,few,CAKQSSYNSPLHF
TRBV19,NA,CASSIGVHDTGELFF
TRBV6-5,NA,CASKGRVSGYTF
TRBV13,NA,CASSEGSGEQYF
TRBV5-5,NA,CASSWEPGAGHYGYTF
TRBV27,NA,CASTYSGGALDTQYF
TRBV7-9,NA,CASSPSGSEYEKLFF
TRBV7-9,NA,CASSPPAETREFF
TRBV10-3,NA,CAISESTRYGLDNEQFF
TRBV7-9,NA,CASSPQGSTNEKLFF
TRBV4-3,NA,CASSQDRADPFYGYTF
TRBV2,once,CASTTIGAAFYEQYF
TRBV5-1,NA,CASSLSTRASEKLFF
TRBV7-3,NA,CASSLGIDTQYF
TRBV7-6,NA,CASSPGGRGYTF
TRBV29-1,NA,CSVEESNPYEQYF
TRBV14,once,CASRSLVGNTEAFF
TRBV4-2,once,CASSQDWAGNYGYTF
TRBV10-1,NA,CASSDGTGIPRVEQYF
TRBV14,NA,CASSQAGNTIYF
TRBV7-9,NA,CASSSGPEELFF
TRBV13,NA,CATNSGRSYSEQYF
TRBV29-1,NA,CSVESRDRGPGQYF
TRBV6-1,NA,CASNGITGYEQYF
TRBV19,NA,CASTGGGGYTF
TRBV7-7,NA,CASSSLTGELFF
TRBV6-5,NA,CASSFDRTGELFF
TRBV7-9,once,CASSLQGANGELFF